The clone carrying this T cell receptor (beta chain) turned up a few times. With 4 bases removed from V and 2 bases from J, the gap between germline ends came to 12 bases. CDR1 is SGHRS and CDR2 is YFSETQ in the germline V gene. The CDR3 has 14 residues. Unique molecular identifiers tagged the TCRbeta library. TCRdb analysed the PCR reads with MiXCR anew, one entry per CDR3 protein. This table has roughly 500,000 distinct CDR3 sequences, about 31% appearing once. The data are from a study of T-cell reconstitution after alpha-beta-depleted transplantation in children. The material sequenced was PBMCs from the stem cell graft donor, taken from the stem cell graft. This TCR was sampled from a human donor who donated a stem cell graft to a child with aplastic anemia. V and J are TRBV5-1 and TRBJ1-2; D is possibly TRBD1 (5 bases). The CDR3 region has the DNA TGCGCCAGCAGCCCAAGTGGGGCAAACTATGGCTACACCTTC. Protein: CASSPSGANYGYTF.